The 13 T cell receptor beta chains given below trace back to one sample, sequenced in a study of OX40 agonist ivuxolimab in advanced cancers. The method was immunoSEQ multiplex PCR; TCRdb's version includes in-frame clones alone and lacks a portion of them. The data hold about 96,000 clones, with 90% observed a single time. The input for sequencing was CD4+ or CD8+ T cells sorted from blood, taken in a trial of the OX40 agonist ivuxolimab. Source of these receptors: an adult with an advanced solid tumor such as melanoma, head and neck, liver or kidney cancer.

V is TRBV18 and J is TRBJ1-4, with D unclear. CDR1 KGHSH and CDR2 LQKENI come from the germline V gene. The germline V and J ends were trimmed by 3 bases and 8 bases, with 13 bases remaining between them. This CDR3 comprises 14 residues. CDR3 sequence: CASSPIDVPEKLFF. DNA for the CDR3: TGTGCCAGCTCACCTATCGACGTTCCGGAAAAACTGTTTTTT.

This chain joins TRBV27 and TRBJ1-5, with D perhaps matching TRBD1 (6 bases). This CDR3 is 14 amino acids long. Trimming removed 8 bases at V and 6 bases at J, with 17 bases between. From germline, CDR1 is MNHEY and CDR2 SMNVEV (reference sequence). The CDR3 region has the DNA TGTGCCAGCGCTCTGAACAGGGCAGGTCAGCCCCAGCATTTT. The encoded protein is CASALNRAGQPQHF.

The V call is TRBV7-2, the J call TRBJ2-3, with D possibly matching TRBD2 (6 bases). This CDR3 spans 15 amino acids. CDR1 and CDR2 (germline): SGHTA, FQGNSA. Trimming shortened V by 1 base and J by 1 base, and 9 bases separated the two germline ends. CDR3 sequence reads: CASSLVSGGTDTQYF. Written as DNA, the CDR3 is TGTGCCAGCAGCTTAGTGTCGGGAGGCACAGATACGCAGTATTTT.

The rearrangement links TRBV7-9 to TRBJ2-1; D call uncertain. The CDR3 covers 16 residues. V lost 1 base to trimming and J lost 5 bases, with 15 bases between them. Germline CDR1 is SEHNR and CDR2 is FQNEAQ (reference sequence). The CDR3 loop reads CASSLVVGLANNEQFF. The DNA of the CDR3 is TGTGCCAGCAGCTTAGTCGTGGGTCTGGCAAACAATGAGCAGTTCTTC.

The gene calls are TRBV4-2 and TRBJ2-7; 9 bases agree with TRBD2. This CDR3 has 17 amino acids. With 2 bases clipped from V and 2 bases from J, the junction kept 10 bases outside the gene matches. CDR1 is LGHNA and CDR2 is YNFKEQ in the germline V gene. Here the CDR3 reads CASSQLLSGRSTYEQYF. The CDR3 DNA is TGTGCCAGCAGCCAACTTTTGAGCGGGAGGTCGACCTACGAGCAGTACTTC.

The chain couples TRBV30 to TRBJ2-5; tentatively, D is TRBD2 (6 bases). Trimming cost V 0 bases and J 11 bases, with 16 bases left between them. Germline V gene sequence: CDR1 GTSNPN, CDR2 SVGIG (reference sequence). CDR3 length: 13 amino acids. The DNA of the CDR3 is TGTGCCTGGAGTGTACCCCCTTCTCGGGAGCAGTACTTC. This codes for CAWSVPPSREQYF.

The chain carries TRBV20-1 and TRBJ2-6; weak D call: TRBD1 (5 bases). The V and J ends lost 5 bases and 7 bases respectively, with 6 bases between them. CDR3 size: 11 residues. The V gene's germline CDR1 is DFQATT and CDR2 SNEGSKA (reference sequence). The CDR3 is CSAQGANVLTF. The CDR3 DNA reads TGCAGTGCTCAGGGCGCCAACGTCCTGACTTTC.

CDR3: CASSLPGVGGELFF. Written as DNA, the CDR3 is TGCGCCAGCAGCTTACCCGGGGTCGGCGGGGAGCTGTTTTTT. The gene calls are TRBV5-1 and TRBJ2-2, with D possibly matching TRBD2 (5 bases). The length of the CDR3 is 14 residues. V was clipped by 2 bases and J by 7 bases, with 12 bases between them. Germline-derived CDR1 and CDR2 are SGHRS and YFSETQ.

This sequence joins TRBV28 and TRBJ2-1; D may be TRBD2 (6 bases). V lost 7 bases and J lost 7, with 17 bases in between. CDR3 length equals 14 residues. CDR1 is MDHEN, CDR2 SYDVKM, per germline. CDR3 nucleotides: TGTGCCAGCACCTCAGGAGGAGGGAAGAATGAGCAGTTCTTC. Its translation: CASTSGGGKNEQFF.

The chain combines TRBV7-2 with TRBJ1-3; tentatively, D is TRBD1 (5 bases). Germline values: CDR1 SGHTA, CDR2 FQGNSA. The CDR3 contains 15 residues. With 2 bases removed from V and 0 bases from J, the gap between germline ends came to 8 bases. CDR3 coding DNA: TGTGCCAGCAGCTTATTGGGGGGCTCTGGAAACACCATATATTTT. Protein: CASSLLGGSGNTIYF.

V usage is TRBV29-1 and J usage is TRBJ1-2, with a weak D call TRBD1 (5 bases). V was cut by 7 bases and J by 3 bases, with 15 bases left in between. Germline V gene sequence: CDR1 SQVTM, CDR2 ANQGSEA. The CDR3 has 13 amino acids. CDR3 residues: CSAALGGDYGYTF. As DNA, the CDR3 is TGCAGCGCCGCTCTGGGAGGGGACTATGGCTACACCTTC.

The rearrangement uses TRBV28 and TRBJ1-3; 8 nucleotides match TRBD1. Germline V gives CDR1 MDHEN, CDR2 SYDVKM. The trim removed 2 bases at V and 4 bases at J, leaving 10 bases unmatched. This CDR3 has 17 residues. The CDR3 region is CASSLLPSGGNGNTIYF. CDR3 nucleotide sequence: TGTGCCAGCAGTTTACTCCCTTCAGGGGGCAACGGAAACACCATATATTTT.

V usage is TRBV18 and J usage is TRBJ2-1; either TRBD1 or TRBD2 may fit D (5 bases each). The CDR3 consists of 16 residues. Trimming removed 3 bases from V and 7 bases from J, with 19 bases in between. CDR1 and CDR2 from the germline V gene are KGHSH and LQKENI. The CDR3: CASSPYTGTQRNEQFF. In DNA, the CDR3 is TGTGCCAGCTCACCGTATACCGGGACCCAGAGGAATGAGCAGTTCTTC.